Listed here are 17 T cell receptor beta chains from one sample, sequenced in a study of OX40 agonist ivuxolimab in advanced cancers. Repertoires were generated with immunoSEQ multiplex PCR, while TCRdb's copy carries only in-frame clones and drops some. The data hold around 69,000 clones, with 88% observed a single time. The sample consisted of CD4+ or CD8+ T cells sorted from blood, taken in a trial of the OX40 agonist ivuxolimab. These receptors all come from an adult with an advanced solid tumor such as melanoma, head and neck, liver or kidney cancer.

This chain uses TRBV18 with TRBJ1-2, with 7 bases lining up with TRBD1. Per the germline V gene, CDR1 is KGHSH and CDR2 is LQKENI. This CDR3 is built from 17 residues. V shed 4 bases and J 2 bases; nucleotides not matched to a gene: 13. CDR3 sequence: CASSRGTGTEKNYGYTF. CDR3 bases: TGTGCCAGCTCACGTGGAACCGGGACAGAAAAAAACTATGGCTACACCTTC.

V gene TRBV7-3 combines with J gene TRBJ2-3; no firm D call. Trimming removed 3 bases at V and 4 bases at J, with 8 bases between. The germline V gene encodes CDR1 SGHTA and CDR2 FQGTGA. The CDR3 has 13 residues. Here the CDR3 reads CASSFSIADTQYF. The DNA for the CDR3 is TGTGCCAGCAGCTTTAGTATTGCAGATACGCAGTATTTT.

The J gene is TRBJ1-1, the V gene TRBV27, with 9 positions matching TRBD1. The trim removed 0 bases at V and 1 base at J, leaving 3 bases unmatched. The V gene's germline CDR1 is MNHEY and CDR2 SMNVEV (reference sequence). CDR3 length: 16 residues. The CDR3 spells CASSLSGTGTNTEAFF. CDR3 sequence (DNA): TGTGCCAGCAGTTTATCGGGGACAGGGACGAACACTGAAGCTTTCTTT.

The V gene is TRBV5-1, the J gene TRBJ2-1; 7 bases match TRBD1. J was trimmed by 3 bases and V by 0 bases; bases with no gene match: 3. The CDR3 sequence is 15 residues long. Germline loops: CDR1 SGHRS, CDR2 YFSETQ. CDR3 sequence: CASSLEGTDYNEQFF. CDR3 coding DNA: TGCGCCAGCAGCTTGGAGGGGACAGACTACAATGAGCAGTTCTTC.

This clone was observed a single time. The chain has TRBV6-4 and TRBJ1-5; D is perhaps TRBD1 (5 bases). CDR1 MRHNA and CDR2 SNTAGT come from the germline V gene. This CDR3 is built from 13 residues. Trimming pared 4 bases from V and 7 bases from J, leaving 11 bases between. The DNA for the CDR3 is TGTGCCAGCAGTGTGGACATCGACCAGCCCCAGCATTTT. It encodes CASSVDIDQPQHF.

The chain has TRBV30 and TRBJ1-2; 9 positions match TRBD1. The CDR3 contains 13 residues. With V trimmed by 1 base and J by 4 bases, 1 base remained unmatched. Per the germline V gene, CDR1 is GTSNPN and CDR2 is SVGIG (reference sequence). The CDR3 DNA reads as TGTGCCTGGAGTGGACAGGGGGTCTATGGCTACACCTTC. The encoded protein is CAWSGQGVYGYTF.

This clone has a single count. V is TRBV5-1 and J is TRBJ1-2; 8 nucleotides line up with TRBD1. This CDR3 contains 15 residues. J lost 5 bases, V lost 2 bases, and 8 bases had no gene match. Germline V gene sequence: CDR1 SGHRS, CDR2 YFSETQ. Here the CDR3 reads CASSFGQGGQYGYTF. CDR3 DNA sequence: TGCGCCAGCAGCTTCGGACAGGGAGGCCAATATGGCTACACCTTC.

This sequence joins TRBV2 and TRBJ2-3; TRBD2 matches 15 bases. The CDR3 sequence is 20 residues long. After removal of 3 bases from V and 4 bases from J, the junction contained 14 bases not matched to a gene. Looked up from germline, CDR1 is SNHLY and CDR2 is FYNNEI. In nucleotides, the CDR3 is TGTGCCAGCAGTGACCCAGGGACTAGCGGGGGGCTCTTCTTCCCAGATACGCAGTATTTT. It yields the protein CASSDPGTSGGLFFPDTQYF.

The rearrangement links TRBV5-4 to TRBJ1-2, with 7 bases that match TRBD1. There are 16 residues in the CDR3. V was clipped by 4 bases and J by 4 bases; unmatched bases: 13. Looked up from germline, CDR1 is SGHNT and CDR2 is YYREEE (reference sequence). CDR3 nucleotides: TGTGCCAGCAGCCGTACAGGGGCCCTCCGACCCTATGGCTACACCTTC. Encoded protein: CASSRTGALRPYGYTF. The full variable domain, completed using reference TRBV5-4 and TRBJ1-2, is ETGVTQSPTHLIKTRGQQVTLRCSSQSGHNTVSWYQQALGQGPQFIFQYYREEENGRGNFPPRFSGLQFPNYSSELNVNALELDDSALYLCASSRTGALRPYGYTFGSGTRLTVV.

In its sample, this clone was seen once. The chain carries TRBV5-5 and TRBJ1-4, with 8 bases that match TRBD1. Germline lookup yields CDR1 SGHKS and CDR2 YYEKEE (reference sequence). The CDR3 covers 15 residues. J was trimmed by 7 bases and V by 5 bases; bases with no gene match: 10. The CDR3 protein is CASSTGQAPSEKLFF. For the CDR3, the DNA is TGTGCCAGCAGTACGGGACAGGCCCCCAGTGAAAAACTGTTTTTT.

This clone showed up just a few times. The V call is TRBV9, the J call TRBJ1-1, with D possibly being TRBD1 (5 bases). Trimming left V 3 bases short and J 3 bases short, with 9 bases between. The CDR3 is 13 amino acids. CDR1 SGDLS and CDR2 YYNGEE come from the germline V gene. The DNA of the CDR3 is TGTGCCAGCAGCGCCCGGGGGGACACTGAAGCTTTCTTT. Translating gives CASSARGDTEAFF.

In DNA form, the CDR3 reads TGTGCCAGCAGAAACAGGGGAAATACAGATACGCAGTATTTT. It encodes CASRNRGNTDTQYF. The V and J genes are TRBV2 and TRBJ2-3; 7 positions agree with TRBD1. This CDR3 contains 14 residues. Germline CDR1 reads SNHLY; CDR2 reads FYNNEI. The J segment lost 3 bases and the V segment lost 6 bases, leaving 6 bases of the junction unmatched.

The CDR3 here is CASSMQGIGANVLTF. The CDR3 DNA sequence: TGTGCCAGTAGTATGCAGGGGATAGGGGCCAACGTCCTGACTTTC. The V gene is TRBV19, the J gene TRBJ2-6, with D perhaps TRBD1 (6 bases). The germline V and J ends were trimmed by 3 bases and 4 bases, with 10 bases remaining between them. Germline CDR1 LNHDA, CDR2 SQIVND (reference sequence). This CDR3 is built from 15 residues.

The chain recombines TRBV19 with TRBJ1-5; the match to TRBD1 covers 8 bases. This CDR3 has 14 amino acids. From germline, CDR1 is LNHDA and CDR2 SQIVND (reference sequence). Trimming took 5 bases from V and 6 from J; bases not matched to a gene: 6. CDR3 in DNA: TGTGCCAGTAGTCAGGACAGGGTTGGTCAGCCCCAGCATTTT. Its translation: CASSQDRVGQPQHF.

This chain joins TRBV19 and TRBJ2-4, with a possible D match to TRBD1 (5 bases). Trimming stripped 7 bases from V and 15 bases from J, with 10 bases between. The CDR3 contains 9 residues. Germline V gene lookup returns CDR1 LNHDA and CDR2 SQIVND (reference sequence). Written as DNA, the CDR3 is TGTGCCAGTAACCCAGGGCGGTACTTC. Amino acid sequence: CASNPGRYF.

With regard to this clone: The junction and the germline gene differ at one end; a read error may be behind it. The chain has TRBV7-7 and TRBJ2-5, with 8 bases aligning to TRBD2. The CDR3 is made up of 15 amino acids. CDR1 and CDR2 (germline): SSHAT, FNYEAQ (reference sequence). The CDR3 here is CASSSGLGARETQYF. Here the CDR3 DNA reads TGTGCTAGCAGCTCGGGACTAGGAGCCCGGGAGACCCAGTACTTC.

The chain recombines TRBV7-8 with TRBJ2-4, with 9 bases fitting TRBD2. The CDR3 has 18 amino acids. V lost 4 bases to trimming and J lost 6 bases; unmatched junction nucleotides: 16. The germline gives CDR1 SGHVS, CDR2 FQNEAQ. The DNA of the CDR3 is TGTGCCAGCAGCTCATCCCGTCGAGTAGCGGGAGTGGCAAACATTCAGTACTTC. Its translation is CASSSSRRVAGVANIQYF. Together with reference TRBV7-8 and TRBJ2-4, the CDR3 gives the full variable domain: GAGVSQSPRYKVAKRGQDVALRCDPISGHVSLFWYQQALGQGPEFLTYFQNEAQLDKSGLPSDRFFAERPEGSVSTLKIQRTQQEDSAVYLCASSSSRRVAGVANIQYFGAGTRLSVL.